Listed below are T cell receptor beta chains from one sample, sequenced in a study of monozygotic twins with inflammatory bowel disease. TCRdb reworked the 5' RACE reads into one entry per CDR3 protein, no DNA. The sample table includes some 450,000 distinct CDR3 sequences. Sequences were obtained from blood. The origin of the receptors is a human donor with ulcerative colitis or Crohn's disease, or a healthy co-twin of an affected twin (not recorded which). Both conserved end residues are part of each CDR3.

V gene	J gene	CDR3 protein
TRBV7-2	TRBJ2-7	CASSLDRPEQYF
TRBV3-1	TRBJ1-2	CASSWGGGYTF
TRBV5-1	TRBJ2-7	CASGEVATYEQYF
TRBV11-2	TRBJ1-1	CASSLVIEPRAFF
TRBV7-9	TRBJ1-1	CASREEVATEAFF
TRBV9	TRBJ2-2	CASSVYTGELFF
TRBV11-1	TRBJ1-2	CASSLALTGTYGYTF
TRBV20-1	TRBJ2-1	CSARGASGNEQFF
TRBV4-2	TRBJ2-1	CASSQMETSSYNEQFF
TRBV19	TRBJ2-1	CASSTLGGQGKNEQFF
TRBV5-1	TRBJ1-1	CASSFETGGEAFF
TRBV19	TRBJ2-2	CASTMRTGELFF
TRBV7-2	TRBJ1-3	CASSPSGTWTIYF
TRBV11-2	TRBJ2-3	CASSLDLTGGADTQYF
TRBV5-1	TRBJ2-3	CASSPLVDRPDTQYF
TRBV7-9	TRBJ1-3	CASSFGGNTIYF